Following are 8 T cell receptor beta chains from one sample sequenced in a study of shared T cell receptors in the human thymus. Clones were sequenced by immunoSEQ multiplex PCR, and TCRdb holds only the in-frame ones, with some missing. Of about 380,000 clones in the sample, 95% were seen once. What was sequenced was thymocytes. Every receptor here comes from a human donor.

The V call is TRBV5-1, the J call TRBJ2-6; D is unclear. The germline V gene has CDR1 SGHRS and CDR2 YFSETQ. Trimming took off 3 bases at V and 2 bases at J, with 12 bases between the two ends. This CDR3 is built from 16 residues. The CDR3 loop reads CASSSSILPGANVLTF. The CDR3 region has the DNA TGCGCCAGCAGCTCAAGCATCCTTCCTGGGGCCAACGTCCTGACTTTC.

V usage is TRBV27 and J usage is TRBJ1-4; 9 bases align to TRBD1. Germline V gene data show CDR1 as MNHEY and CDR2 as SMNVEV (reference sequence). J lost 12 bases, V lost 5 bases, and 19 bases had no gene match. The CDR3 sequence is 17 residues long. The CDR3 DNA is TGTGCCAGCAGTCCGAATACCAACAGGGGGCAGAATCGGGAACTGTTTTTT. Its translation is CASSPNTNRGQNRELFF.

The rearrangement joins TRBV15 to TRBJ2-1; the D gene could be TRBD1 or TRBD2 (6 bases each). Germline CDR1 LNHNV, CDR2 YYDKDF (reference sequence). The germline V and J ends were trimmed by 5 bases and 2 bases, with 19 bases remaining between them. This CDR3 region has 17 residues. CDR3 sequence reads: CATSSSSGEVAYNEQFF. The CDR3, as DNA: TGTGCCACCAGCTCTTCCTCAGGGGAGGTCGCCTACAATGAGCAGTTCTTC.

This sequence joins TRBV9 and TRBJ2-5; D is uncertain. V lost 0 bases and J 2 bases, leaving 5 bases between the germline ends. The CDR3 extends over 13 amino acids. Germline V gene sequence: CDR1 SGDLS, CDR2 YYNGEE. The CDR3, as DNA: TGTGCCAGCAGCGTAGCAGGACAAGAGACCCAGTACTTC. Translated, it gives CASSVAGQETQYF.

J is TRBJ1-2 and V is TRBV25-1, with 8 bases lining up with TRBD1. The CDR3 is 18 amino acids. The germline V gene encodes CDR1 MGHDK and CDR2 SYGVNS. V trimming: 4 bases; J trimming: 0 bases; junction bases outside the gene matches: 13. The CDR3 reads CASSARLQGVWPNYGYTF. CDR3 DNA: TGTGCCAGCAGTGCAAGGTTACAGGGGGTTTGGCCTAACTATGGCTACACCTTC.

The V and J genes are TRBV28 and TRBJ2-4, with TRBD1 matching 10 bases. V was clipped by 4 bases and J by 5 bases; unmatched bases: 20. Germline V gene sequence: CDR1 MDHEN, CDR2 SYDVKM. The CDR3 has 20 residues. The CDR3 loop reads CASSSHGTGAILRLQNIQYF. The CDR3 DNA reads as TGTGCCAGCAGTTCACACGGGACAGGGGCTATCCTCCGGTTACAAAACATTCAGTACTTC.

The chain links TRBV19 to TRBJ2-7, with 7 bases lining up with TRBD2. Germline lookup yields CDR1 LNHDA and CDR2 SQIVND (reference sequence). The trim removed 7 bases at V and 2 bases at J, leaving 14 bases unmatched. CDR3 length: 16 amino acids. DNA of the CDR3: TGTGCCAGTATTTCTTCGTGGGGGGGGGAAACCTACGAGCAGTACTTC. It translates to CASISSWGGETYEQYF.

The V and J genes are TRBV6-1 and TRBJ1-2, with D uncertain. The CDR3 has 16 residues. The V and J ends lost 0 bases and 7 bases respectively, with 18 bases between them. CDR1 is MNHNS and CDR2 is SASEGT in the germline V gene. The CDR3, as DNA: TGTGCCAGCAGTGAAGCGAGGTTGGACCAGTATATTGGCTACACCTTC. Translated: CASSEARLDQYIGYTF.